A selection of T cell receptor beta chains follows, all from one sample in a study of Graves' ophthalmopathy and Graves' hyperthyroidism. Using its own MiXCR run on the multiplex PCR reads, TCRdb lists one record per CDR3 protein. Of under 800,000 distinct CDR3 sequences listed, about 20% are singletons. The sequencing input was peripheral blood. The receptors shown here come from a woman aged 18-29 years with stable Graves' hyperthyroidism. Some clones in this sample may be carry-over from other donors' samples. Each CDR3 is given with its conserved first and last residue. The D gene is left open where the match is weak. Clone size, where shown, is once, few, many, or a class for clones that have expanded.

j_call d_call v_call clone_size cdr3_aa cdr3_nt
TRBJ1-2 - TRBV5-8 - CASSFRGAGYTF TGTGCCAGCAGCTTTCGGGGGGCTGGCTACACCTTC
TRBJ1-1 - TRBV5-1 many CASSLVAGMNTEAFF TGCGCCAGCAGCTTGGTGGCAGGCATGAACACTGAAGCTTTCTTT
TRBJ2-2 TRBD2 TRBV11-2 many CASSYPSGRVTGELFF TGTGCCAGCAGCTATCCTAGCGGGAGAGTCACCGGGGAGCTGTTTTTT
TRBJ2-7 TRBD2 TRBV7-2 few CASSLKGSGAYEQYF TGTGCCAGCAGCTTAAAAGGTAGCGGGGCCTACGAGCAGTACTTC
TRBJ2-7 TRBD2 TRBV10-2 - CASSERGLGLEQYF TGCGCCAGCAGTGAGAGGGGACTAGGGCTCGAGCAGTACTTC
TRBJ2-2 - TRBV3-1 few CASSQVDRVPNTGELFF TGTGCCAGCAGCCAAGTTGATAGGGTCCCGAACACCGGGGAGCTGTTTTTT
TRBJ1-5 - TRBV12-3/TRBV12-4 many CASSLKATNQPQHF TGTGCCAGCAGCCTCAAGGCTACCAATCAGCCCCAGCATTTT
TRBJ1-2 - TRBV6-1 many CASRANYGYTF TGTGCCAGCAGAGCAAACTATGGCTACACCTTC
TRBJ2-5 - TRBV12-3/TRBV12-4 many CASRQGNQETQYF TGTGCCAGCAGACAGGGTAACCAAGAGACCCAGTACTTC
TRBJ1-1 - TRBV10-3 many CAISERRENTEAFF TGTGCCATCAGTGAGAGACGAGAAAACACTGAAGCTTTCTTT
TRBJ2-7 TRBD2 TRBV10-3 many CAIRQREKYEQYF TGTGCCATCAGACAGCGGGAGAAGTACGAGCAGTACTTC
TRBJ2-5 - TRBV6-1 many CASSKGPGGHETQYF TGTGCCAGCAGTAAGGGACCGGGGGGCCACGAGACCCAGTACTTC
TRBJ2-2 - TRBV18 - CASSPPGRGNTGELFF TGTGCCAGCTCACCACCGGGTAGGGGGAACACCGGGGAGCTGTTTTTT
TRBJ2-5 - TRBV6-1 many CASRWGETQYF TGTGCCAGCAGATGGGGAGAGACCCAGTACTTC
TRBJ2-5 - TRBV12-3/TRBV12-4 - CASSLRFETQYF TGTGCCAGCAGTTTGAGATTCGAGACCCAGTACTTC
TRBJ1-1 - TRBV19 few CASSIWGTGWKSEAFF TGTGCCAGTAGTATATGGGGGACGGGCTGGAAATCTGAAGCTTTCTTT
TRBJ1-2 TRBD1 TRBV28 once CASRDGQGGRGYTF TGTGCCAGCAGGGACGGACAGGGCGGTCGAGGCTACACCTTC
TRBJ1-5 - TRBV12-3/TRBV12-4 many CASMAGAQQPQHF TGTGCCAGCATGGCGGGTGCCCAGCAGCCCCAGCATTTT
TRBJ1-1 - TRBV28 many CASSSPPTAMNTEAFF TGTGCCAGCAGTTCCCCACCGACAGCGATGAACACTGAAGCTTTCTTT
TRBJ2-5 TRBD1 TRBV12-3/TRBV12-4 many CASSPAGQGKQETQYF TGTGCCAGCAGTCCAGCCGGACAGGGGAAACAAGAGACCCAGTACTTC
TRBJ1-5 - TRBV12-3/TRBV12-4 many CASSLRENQPQHF TGTGCCAGCAGTTTAAGGGAAAATCAGCCCCAGCATTTT
TRBJ1-3 - TRBV6-1 - CASSHGPFGNTIYF TGTGCCAGCAGCCATGGCCCCTTTGGAAACACCATATATTTT
TRBJ2-7 TRBD2 TRBV6-2/TRBV6-3 many CASSLTSVEQYF TGTGCCAGCAGCTTGACTAGCGTAGAGCAGTACTTC
TRBJ2-5 TRBD2 TRBV7-9 many CASSSISGGQETQYF TGTGCCAGCAGCTCCATTAGCGGGGGGCAAGAGACCCAGTACTTC
TRBJ1-1 - TRBV30 many CAWSPIGGNTEAFF TGTGCCTGGAGCCCCATTGGCGGGAACACTGAAGCTTTCTTT
TRBJ1-2 - TRBV6-5 many CASSYDGASYGYTF TGTGCCAGCAGTTACGACGGGGCCAGCTATGGCTACACCTTC
TRBJ2-7 TRBD1 TRBV20-1 many CSALPGDRGSYEQYF TGCAGTGCTCTACCCGGGGACAGGGGCTCCTACGAGCAGTACTTC
TRBJ1-2 - TRBV28 - CASSTRGGGWDYGYTF TGTGCCAGCAGTACCCGGGGGGGAGGATGGGACTATGGCTACACCTTC
TRBJ2-7 - TRBV11-2 many CASSLDYRVDEQYF TGTGCCAGCAGCTTAGATTACAGGGTAGACGAGCAGTACTTC
TRBJ2-5 - TRBV11-2 - CASSSGTAPMMGQYF TGTGCCAGCAGCTCTGGGACTGCTCCAATGATGGGACAGTACTTC
TRBJ2-7 - TRBV30 many CAWSVVPPYEQYF TGTGCCTGGAGTGTAGTTCCCCCCTACGAGCAGTACTTC
TRBJ2-7 TRBD2 TRBV6-1 - CASRQSALAGGNEQYF TGTGCCAGCAGACAAAGTGCACTAGCGGGAGGCAACGAGCAGTACTTC
TRBJ2-2 TRBD2 TRBV12-3/TRBV12-4 few CASSSRTSGPGELFF TGTGCCAGCAGTTCCCGGACTAGCGGCCCCGGGGAGCTGTTTTTT
TRBJ2-7 - TRBV18 few CASSPRVSLSEQYF TGTGCCAGCTCACCACGGGTCAGCCTGAGCGAGCAGTACTTC
TRBJ1-6 - TRBV20-1 many CSARDPNNSPLHF TGCAGTGCCCGGGACCCTAACAATTCACCCCTCCACTTT
TRBJ2-5 - TRBV2 many CANSRDLEETQYF TGTGCCAACTCCCGGGACTTAGAAGAGACCCAGTACTTC
TRBJ2-5 TRBD1 TRBV28 many CASRGRVRGPTGETQYF TGTGCCAGCAGGGGCCGTGTGAGGGGGCCTACTGGAGAGACCCAGTACTTC
TRBJ2-5 - TRBV2 many CASRRSQETQYF TGTGCCAGCAGGCGGAGCCAAGAGACCCAGTACTTC
TRBJ2-5 - TRBV7-2 once CASSLVWRNRETQYF TGTGCCAGCAGCTTAGTATGGCGGAACCGGGAGACCCAGTACTTC